These 17 T cell receptor beta chains were all obtained from the same sample, sequenced in a study of vaccination and CD4 T cells after COVID-19. Treatment reported: approximately 10-day PBMC culture with coronavirus spike peptide pools or control peptides (ViraFEST assay). No antigen has been identified for these receptors. The Oncomine TCR Beta short-read assay sequenced DNA from cultured CD4+ T cells. TCRdb independently ran MiXCR on the PCR reads; one entry per CDR3 protein. Of over 25,000 distinct CDR3 sequences detected, about 60% appear once; the ten largest clones hold around 17%. The sample was CD4+ T cells from blood, cultured in vitro, taken after SARS-CoV-2 vaccination. The receptors derive from a human donor who received a COVID-19 vaccine.

The V and J genes are TRBV12-5 and TRBJ2-1; D may be TRBD1 or TRBD2 (6 bases each). Trimming pared 9 bases from V and 0 bases from J, leaving 24 bases between. Germline V gene data show CDR1 as LGHNT and CDR2 as FRNRAP. The CDR3 length is 18 residues. The CDR3 reads CASSSMLRGASSYNEQFF. In nucleotides, the CDR3 is TGTGCTAGCTCAAGCATGTTGAGGGGGGCCAGCTCCTACAATGAGCAGTTCTTC.

The chain carries TRBV6-5 and TRBJ2-4; D not certain. Germline V CDR1 and CDR2: MNHEY, SVGAGI. The CDR3 contains 17 residues. V was shortened by 4 bases and J by 1 base, with 17 bases between the two germline ends. The DNA of the CDR3 is TGTGCCAGCAGTTTTTATGTACACCCGGAGGCCAAAAACATTCAGTACTTC. Translation gives CASSFYVHPEAKNIQYF.

The V and J genes are TRBV7-9 and TRBJ2-5, with TRBD2 as a possible D gene (7 bases). The V gene lost 11 bases and the J gene lost 4 bases, with 23 bases spanning the gap. There are 15 residues in the CDR3. Germline CDR1 SEHNR, CDR2 FQNEAQ (reference sequence). CDR3: CAPPRGGAPGETQYF. The CDR3 coding sequence is TGTGCCCCACCTAGAGGGGGGGCCCCGGGAGAGACCCAGTACTTC.

The table lists this clonotype with a few counts. The chain couples TRBV7-3 to TRBJ1-1; tentative D call: TRBD1 (5 bases). With 0 bases removed from V and 1 base from J, the gap between germline ends came to 9 bases. The CDR3 is 15 amino acids. CDR1 and CDR2 (germline): SGHTA, FQGTGA. CDR3 loop: CASSLTQGSNTEAFF. The CDR3, as DNA: TGTGCCAGCAGCTTAACTCAGGGATCGAACACTGAAGCTTTCTTT.

This chain links TRBV24-1 with TRBJ1-2, with TRBD1 matching 11 bases. The J segment lost 4 bases and the V segment lost 4 bases, leaving 7 bases of the junction unmatched. Germline loops: CDR1 KGHDR, CDR2 SFDVKD. This CDR3 contains 16 residues. The CDR3 coding sequence is TGTGCCACCAGTGACCGTGCGGGACAGGGGGTCTATGGCTACACCTTC. It codes for CATSDRAGQGVYGYTF.

The chain combines TRBV7-9 with TRBJ1-1, with D possibly TRBD1 on 5 matching bases. CDR1 SEHNR and CDR2 FQNEAQ come from the germline V gene (reference sequence). Deletions cut 5 bases from V and 11 bases from J, with 15 bases between. This CDR3 spans 12 amino acids. Written as DNA, the CDR3 is TGTGCCAGCAGCAGAACAGGCGTTCGGGCTTTCTTT. Translated: CASSRTGVRAFF.

V gene TRBV6-2 or TRBV6-3 combines with J gene TRBJ1-1; D unclear. Deletions cut 0 bases from V and 3 bases from J, with 20 bases between. This CDR3 has 18 amino acids. The germline CDR1 and CDR2 sequences are MNHEY and SVGEGT. The CDR3 is CASSYSIVDGLVDTEAFF. CDR3 DNA: TGTGCCAGCAGTTACTCTATTGTCGACGGTCTCGTTGACACTGAAGCTTTCTTT.

This clonotype has a handful of counts. J is TRBJ1-1 and V is TRBV12-3 or TRBV12-4, with D uncertain. This CDR3 contains 13 residues. V shed 4 bases and J shed 4 bases, with 10 bases lying between them. The CDR3 loop is CASSSVSRTEAFF. The CDR3 nucleotides are TGTGCCAGCAGTTCGGTGAGTCGCACTGAAGCTTTCTTT.

V usage is TRBV12-2 and J usage is TRBJ1-6; the D call TRBD1 from the table was never checked on the DNA. TRBV12-2 is reported as a pseudogene. This CDR3 comprises 12 residues. CDR3 residues: CARGRDNSPLHF. The CDR3 DNA is TGTGCAAGGGGGCGGGATAATTCACCCCTCCACTTT.

The gene calls are TRBV27 and TRBJ1-6; D not resolved. The CDR3 spans 13 residues. V dropped 5 bases and J dropped 9 bases, with 11 bases sitting between them. CDR1 is MNHEY, CDR2 SMNVEV, per germline (reference sequence). Written as DNA, the CDR3 is TGTGCCAGCAGTCCCTCAGTTTTTTCACCCCTCCACTTT. Protein: CASSPSVFSPLHF.

V usage is TRBV12-5 and J usage is TRBJ2-3; D remains unclear. There are 18 residues in the CDR3. V lost 1 base, J lost 1 base, and 18 bases lay in between. Looked up from germline, CDR1 is LGHNT and CDR2 is FRNRAP. The CDR3 is CASGLASVGSVRTDTQYF. The CDR3 DNA reads as TGTGCTAGTGGTTTGGCCTCCGTAGGGTCAGTCCGCACAGATACGCAGTATTTT.

This clonotype was picked up one time. The chain employs TRBV4-1 and TRBJ2-1; maybe TRBD2 (6 bases). The V and J ends lost 4 bases and 4 bases respectively, with 14 bases between them. The germline V gene encodes CDR1 MGHRA and CDR2 YSYEKL. The CDR3 has 15 amino acids. CDR3 sequence: CASSPRLGVYNEQFF. The CDR3 region has the DNA TGCGCCAGCAGCCCCCGACTAGGGGTTTACAATGAGCAGTTCTTC.

This chain links TRBV18 with TRBJ1-2, with D tentatively TRBD1 (5 bases). V was clipped by 5 bases and J by 3 bases, with 10 bases between them. This CDR3 comprises 13 residues. The germline V gene encodes CDR1 KGHSH and CDR2 LQKENI. CDR3 amino acids: CASSGTPDYGYTF. In DNA, the CDR3 is TGTGCCAGCTCAGGGACTCCGGACTATGGCTACACCTTC. Combining the CDR3 with reference TRBV18 and TRBJ1-2 gives the whole variable domain NAGVMQNPRHLVRRRGQEARLRCSPMKGHSHVYWYRQLPEEGLKFMVYLQKENIIDESGMPKERFSAEFPKEGPSILRIQQVVRGDSAAYFCASSGTPDYGYTFGSGTRLTVV.

V usage is TRBV5-1 and J usage is TRBJ1-1, with D perhaps TRBD1 (6 bases). The CDR3 spans 13 residues. Trimming pared 1 base from V and 8 bases from J, leaving 12 bases between. Germline assignment: CDR1 SGHRS and CDR2 YFSETQ. The CDR3 region is CASSLSQGHEAFF. The CDR3, as DNA: TGCGCCAGCAGCTTGTCACAGGGACACGAAGCTTTCTTT.

V usage is TRBV7-6 and J usage is TRBJ2-5, with unresolved D. The germline CDR1 and CDR2 sequences are SGHVS and FNYEAQ. Trimming stripped 1 base from V and 1 base from J, with 4 bases between. This CDR3 spans 13 amino acids. CDR3 sequence (DNA): TGTGCCAGCAGCTTAGGAACCCAAGAGACCCAGTACTTC. It specifies CASSLGTQETQYF.

The chain couples TRBV20-1 to TRBJ1-1; unclear D gene. CDR1 and CDR2 (germline): DFQATT, SNEGSKA (reference sequence). This CDR3 is 13 amino acids long. V dropped 6 bases and J dropped 1 base, with 12 bases sitting between them. Here the CDR3 reads CSALRLGNTEAFF. In DNA form, the CDR3 reads TGCAGTGCCCTCCGGTTGGGGAACACTGAAGCTTTCTTT.

Only a few counts were recorded for this clonotype. The chain couples TRBV7-9 to TRBJ2-5, with 8 positions matching TRBD1. The trim removed 5 bases at V and 2 bases at J, leaving 13 bases unmatched. Per the germline V gene, CDR1 is SEHNR and CDR2 is FQNEAQ (reference sequence). The CDR3 covers 17 residues. CDR3 loop: CASSPHRLDRAQETQYF. CDR3 bases: TGTGCCAGCAGCCCCCACCGTTTGGACAGGGCACAAGAGACCCAGTACTTC.